This T cell receptor (beta chain) was sequenced during a study of cytomegalovirus exposure and HLA in healthy donors. The PCR used 60 Vbeta and 13 Jbeta primers. The protocol was immunoSEQ multiplex PCR, while the TCRdb copy is restricted to in-frame clones and leaves out a portion. The sample includes some 190,000 clones, over 70% of them seen just once. Germline lookup yields CDR1 ENHRY and CDR2 SYGVKD. CDR3 size: 14 residues. Losses at the gene ends were 5 bases for V and 6 bases for J; bases not matched to a gene: 7. This clonotype originated in a man in his forties in good health and CMV-seropositive. The chain recombines TRBV10-3 with TRBJ1-5, with 7 bases matching TRBD1. The sequenced sample consisted of PBMCs. This CDR3 reads CAISSGTVTQPQHF. The CDR3, as DNA: TGTGCCATCAGTTCCGGGACAGTAACTCAGCCCCAGCATTTT.